A single sample is the source of the 30 T cell receptor beta chains below, sequenced in a study of vaccination and CD4 T cells after COVID-19. Researchers used the Oncomine TCR Beta short-read assay to sequence DNA from cultured CD4+ T cells. Using its own MiXCR run on the PCR reads, TCRdb lists one record per CDR3 protein. The sample comprises 15,000 or so distinct CDR3 sequences, around 48% of which are singletons, and more than 13% rests with the top ten. Sample treatment: approximately nine-day PBMC culture with coronavirus spike peptide pools or control peptides (ViraFEST assay). Their cognate antigens are unknown. Sample: CD4+ T cells from blood, cultured in vitro. The receptors come from a human donor who had recovered from COVID-19.

The V gene is TRBV11-2, the J gene TRBJ2-3, with 7 bases that match TRBD2. The CDR3 is 18 amino acids. V lost 4 bases, J lost 2 bases, and 15 bases stayed unmatched. Germline V gene lookup returns CDR1 SGHAT and CDR2 FQNNGV. DNA of the CDR3: TGTGCCAGCAGCTCACGTCCGGGGGGACGAGGGATCACAGATACGCAGTATTTT. This codes for CASSSRPGGRGITDTQYF. The full variable domain, its missing parts supplied by reference TRBV11-2 and TRBJ2-3, is EAGVAQSPRYKIIEKRQSVAFWCNPISGHATLYWYQQILGQGPKLLIQFQNNGVVDDSQLPKDRFSAERLKGVDSTLKIQPAKLEDSAVYLCASSSRPGGRGITDTQYFGPGTRLTVL.

This clonotype was observed a few times. Here the CDR3 reads CASSHDRGPYEQYF. The CDR3 region has the DNA TGTGCCAGCAGCCACGACAGGGGGCCCTACGAGCAGTACTTC. The chain carries TRBV7-6 and TRBJ2-7; 10 nucleotides agree with TRBD1. V lost 5 bases to trimming and J lost 2 bases; unmatched junction nucleotides: 3. The CDR3 contains 14 residues. Looked up from germline, CDR1 is SGHVS and CDR2 is FNYEAQ.

The rearrangement uses TRBV7-9 and TRBJ1-1, with a possible D match to TRBD1 (6 bases). Germline V lookup: CDR1 SEHNR, CDR2 FQNEAQ (reference sequence). This CDR3 region has 18 residues. V was pared by 5 bases and J by 0 bases, with 22 bases between. Here the CDR3 DNA reads TGTGCCAGCAGCGAACGAGGGGGGGGACGGAACATGAACACTGAAGCTTTCTTT. As protein: CASSERGGGRNMNTEAFF.

The sample holds a few counts of this clonotype. V and J are TRBV20-1 and TRBJ1-2; a weak D match, TRBD1 (5 bases). The V and J ends lost 0 bases and 8 bases respectively, with 13 bases between them. The CDR3 consists of 13 residues. Germline assignment: CDR1 DFQATT and CDR2 SNEGSKA (reference sequence). This chain's CDR3 is CSARDQGVKGYTF. CDR3 nucleotide sequence: TGCAGTGCTAGAGATCAAGGGGTAAAAGGCTACACCTTC.

The CDR3 nucleotides are TGTGCCAGCAGTTTGGGTATCGGGGCATTTACCGGGGAGCTGTTTTTT. It translates to CASSLGIGAFTGELFF. The chain combines TRBV27 with TRBJ2-2; TRBD1 or TRBD2 may be the D gene (5 bases each). Germline CDR1 MNHEY, CDR2 SMNVEV (reference sequence). The V and J ends lost 3 bases and 5 bases respectively, with 16 bases between them. This CDR3 region has 16 residues.

In its sample, this clonotype was seen a few times. V usage is TRBV11-3 and J usage is TRBJ2-5, with 10 bases that match TRBD1. The CDR3 sequence is 16 residues long. After removal of 5 bases from V and 5 bases from J, the junction contained 11 bases not matched to a gene. Per the germline V gene, CDR1 is SGHNT and CDR2 is YENEEA. This chain's CDR3 is CASSVKTGGGWETQYF. DNA of the CDR3: TGTGCCAGCAGCGTAAAGACAGGGGGCGGTTGGGAGACCCAGTACTTC.

This clonotype was seen a few times. V is TRBV6-2 or TRBV6-3 and J is TRBJ2-2; D gene uncertain. The V gene's germline CDR1 is MNHEY and CDR2 SVGEGT. The CDR3 has 13 residues. V lost 7 bases, J lost 6 bases, and 12 bases lay in between. CDR3 residues: CASKQIGPGELFF. DNA of the CDR3: TGTGCCAGCAAACAGATAGGGCCCGGGGAGCTGTTTTTT.

This clonotype was counted only a few times. This chain links TRBV27 with TRBJ1-2, with a weak D call TRBD1 (5 bases). CDR3 length: 13 amino acids. V was shortened by 6 bases and J by 8 bases, with 16 bases between the two germline ends. Looked up from germline, CDR1 is MNHEY and CDR2 is SMNVEV (reference sequence). Here the CDR3 reads CASSRADYGGYTF. In nucleotides, the CDR3 is TGTGCCAGCAGCAGGGCCGACTATGGGGGCTACACCTTC.

This clonotype is classed as medium-sized. The chain employs TRBV11-2 and TRBJ2-7; TRBD2 matches at 7 bases. Germline lookup yields CDR1 SGHAT and CDR2 FQNNGV. The CDR3 loop spans 15 amino acids. Unmatched junction bases numbered 5, after V lost 0 bases and J lost 3 bases. The CDR3 nucleotides read TGTGCCAGCAGCTTAGACGGCGCGGGGGTCTACGAGCAGTACTTC. Translated: CASSLDGAGVYEQYF.

There are a few counts of this clonotype. The rearrangement uses TRBV6-1 and TRBJ1-1, with D unresolved. The CDR3 contains 13 residues. Trimming removed 8 bases at V and 1 base at J, with 11 bases between. CDR1 and CDR2 from the germline V gene are MNHNS and SASEGT. The CDR3 reads CASVGVRNTEAFF. CDR3 bases: TGTGCCAGCGTCGGGGTAAGGAACACTGAAGCTTTCTTT.

This clonotype was seen a handful of times. CDR3 loop: CASSREWALADIQYF. The DNA of the CDR3 is TGTGCCAGCAGTCGGGAATGGGCCCTCGCGGACATTCAGTACTTC. This chain uses TRBV5-8 with TRBJ2-4; TRBD2 is a possible D gene (5 bases). V lost 5 bases and J lost 8, with 20 bases in between. Germline values: CDR1 SGHTS, CDR2 YDEGEE. The CDR3 is made up of 15 amino acids.

This chain uses TRBV5-6 with TRBJ2-5; D is uncertain. With 4 bases removed from V and 3 bases from J, the gap between germline ends came to 16 bases. The CDR3 is made up of 15 amino acids. CDR1 is SGHDT and CDR2 is YYEEEE in the germline V gene. The CDR3 protein is CASSRPLRFEETQYF. The CDR3 bases are TGTGCCAGCAGCCGGCCCCTTCGATTCGAAGAGACCCAGTACTTC.

The chain employs TRBV5-1 and TRBJ2-6, with 12 nucleotides matching TRBD2. The germline V gene encodes CDR1 SGHRS and CDR2 YFSETQ. With 7 bases clipped from V and 0 bases from J, the junction kept 2 bases outside the gene matches. The CDR3 is made up of 16 amino acids. DNA for the CDR3: TGCGCCAGCGGACTAGCGGGAATCTCTGGGGCCAACGTCCTGACTTTC. This translates into CASGLAGISGANVLTF. The variable domain in full, with the rest retrieved from reference TRBV5-1 and TRBJ2-6, is KAGVTQTPRYLIKTRGQQVTLSCSPISGHRSVSWYQQTPGQGLQFLFEYFSETQRNKGNFPGRFSGRQFSNSRSEMNVSTLELGDSALYLCASGLAGISGANVLTFGAGSRLTVL.

The chain couples TRBV28 to TRBJ1-2; possible D gene TRBD1, 5 bases. The CDR3 length is 16 residues. CDR1 is MDHEN and CDR2 is SYDVKM in the germline V gene. Trimming cost V 5 bases and J 8 bases, with 24 bases left between them. The CDR3 DNA reads TGTGCCAGCAGTCCCCCCGGGGACCTTTCTGGGGGAGGCTACACCTTC. It codes for CASSPPGDLSGGGYTF.

This clonotype was counted a few times. The V call is TRBV10-3, the J call TRBJ1-1; a weak D match, TRBD1 (5 bases). This CDR3 contains 16 residues. CDR1 is ENHRY, CDR2 SYGVKD, per germline. Trimming pared 3 bases from V and 1 base from J, leaving 15 bases between. CDR3 amino acids: CAISDPGGFGNTEAFF. The CDR3 region has the DNA TGTGCCATCAGTGACCCCGGGGGTTTCGGGAACACTGAAGCTTTCTTT.

V and J are TRBV6-1 and TRBJ2-7, with 7 bases identical to TRBD2. Trimming removed 5 bases from V and 6 bases from J; junction bases left unmatched: 13. CDR1 and CDR2 (germline): MNHNS, SASEGT. This CDR3 comprises 15 residues. CDR3 sequence (DNA): TGTGCCAGCAGTCCCGCCGGAACTAGCGCCTCCGAGCAGTACTTC. Protein: CASSPAGTSASEQYF.

The gene calls are TRBV5-1 and TRBJ1-2; no reliable D call. The CDR3 totals 11 residues. The germline V gene has CDR1 SGHRS and CDR2 YFSETQ. Deletions cut 1 base from V and 7 bases from J, with 5 bases between. The CDR3 DNA reads TGCGCCAGCAGCTTGAACGGTGGCTACACCTTC. Its translation: CASSLNGGYTF.

Only a few counts were recorded for this clonotype. This chain uses TRBV7-6 with TRBJ1-2, with D possibly matching TRBD1 (6 bases). The CDR3 is 14 residues long. Trimming stripped 5 bases from V and 5 bases from J, with 15 bases between. Looked up from germline, CDR1 is SGHVS and CDR2 is FNYEAQ. The CDR3 nucleotides are TGTGCCAGCAGCCCAAGACAGGATCCATATGGCTACACCTTC. Amino acid sequence: CASSPRQDPYGYTF.

V and J are TRBV19 and TRBJ1-2, with a possible D match to TRBD1 (5 bases). The CDR3 totals 14 residues. Between the trimmed V and J ends, which lost 0 bases and 4 bases, there was a span of 9 bases. Germline V gene lookup returns CDR1 LNHDA and CDR2 SQIVND (reference sequence). The CDR3 loop is CASSIETGTYGYTF. In DNA form, the CDR3 reads TGTGCCAGTAGTATAGAGACGGGGACCTATGGCTACACCTTC.

Only a few counts were recorded for this clonotype. The V and J genes are TRBV11-2 and TRBJ1-2; D is unresolved. Per germline, CDR1 SGHAT and CDR2 FQNNGV. Trimming stripped 3 bases from V and 0 bases from J, with 2 bases between. CDR3 length: 12 residues. DNA of the CDR3: TGTGCCAGCAGCTTTACTAACTATGGCTACACCTTC. As protein: CASSFTNYGYTF.

This clonotype was found a few times. The chain links TRBV7-2 to TRBJ2-3; 7 nucleotides line up with TRBD1. Germline V gene lookup returns CDR1 SGHTA and CDR2 FQGNSA. With V trimmed by 3 bases and J by 9 bases, 3 bases remained unmatched. The CDR3 runs to 12 residues. The CDR3: CASSLQGETQYF. Here the CDR3 DNA reads TGTGCCAGCAGCTTGCAGGGGGAGACGCAGTATTTT.

The chain carries TRBV20-1 and TRBJ2-3; tentatively, D is TRBD2 (5 bases). Germline V gene sequence: CDR1 DFQATT, CDR2 SNEGSKA (reference sequence). This CDR3 has 10 residues. Trimming pared 5 bases from V and 6 bases from J, leaving 6 bases between. For the CDR3, the DNA is TGCAGTGCTGAGCGGGATACGCAGTATTTT. This sequence encodes CSAERDTQYF.

This clonotype was found a few times. The chain recombines TRBV19 with TRBJ1-1; D uncertain. This CDR3 has 14 residues. CDR1 and CDR2 from the germline V gene are LNHDA and SQIVND (reference sequence). Trimming stripped 3 bases from V and 3 bases from J, with 11 bases between. CDR3 nucleotide sequence: TGTGCCAGTAGTATTCTCTCCGATTACACTGAAGCTTTCTTT. Its translation: CASSILSDYTEAFF.

J is TRBJ2-3 and V is TRBV6-2 or TRBV6-3; D tentatively fits TRBD1 or TRBD2 (5 bases each). V lost 6 bases to trimming and J lost 2 bases, with 12 bases between them. The CDR3 is 14 residues long. The germline V gene encodes CDR1 MNHEY and CDR2 SVGEGT. CDR3 bases: TGTGCCAGCAGCCCGCAGGGAGCCACAGATACGCAGTATTTT. Residues: CASSPQGATDTQYF.

This clonotype was counted a few times. The gene calls are TRBV6-2 or TRBV6-3 and TRBJ2-1; 13 bases align to TRBD2. CDR1 is MNHEY and CDR2 is SVGEGT in the germline V gene. This CDR3 has 16 amino acids. V shed 6 bases and J 6 bases; nucleotides not matched to a gene: 8. In nucleotides, the CDR3 is TGTGCCAGCAGCTCCTGGACTAGCGGGAGTCCCAATGAGCAGTTCTTC. Encoded protein: CASSSWTSGSPNEQFF.

The chain couples TRBV10-1 to TRBJ2-2, with D uncertain. In germline, CDR1 is WNHNN, CDR2 SYGVQD (reference sequence). The V end was cut by 4 bases, the J end by 6 bases, with 9 bases between. This CDR3 is built from 13 residues. The CDR3: CASSVRPAGELFF. CDR3 nucleotides: TGCGCCAGCAGTGTGCGGCCGGCCGGGGAGCTGTTTTTT.

This clonotype has a handful of counts. The rearrangement uses TRBV7-9 and TRBJ2-1; 8 bases align to TRBD2. CDR3 length: 15 amino acids. V gave up 0 bases and J gave up 7 bases; unmatched junction bases: 5. CDR1 is SEHNR and CDR2 is FQNEAQ in the germline V gene (reference sequence). The CDR3 bases are TGTGCCAGCAGCTTAGCGGTTGGACTAGCAAATGAGCAGTTCTTC. Translation: CASSLAVGLANEQFF. Drawing the rest from reference TRBV7-9 and TRBJ2-1, the complete variable domain is DTGVSQNPRHKITKRGQNVTFRCDPISEHNRLYWYRQTLGQGPEFLTYFQNEAQLEKSRLLSDRFSAERPKGSFSTLEIQRTEQGDSAMYLCASSLAVGLANEQFFGPGTRLTVL.

In this sample, this clonotype turned up once. This chain links TRBV7-3 with TRBJ1-1; D perhaps matches TRBD1 (5 bases). The V gene's germline CDR1 is SGHTA and CDR2 FQGTGA. The V and J ends lost 4 bases and 1 base respectively, with 7 bases between them. CDR3 size: 13 residues. CDR3 residues: CASSSTGNTEAFF. CDR3 coding DNA: TGTGCCAGCAGCTCCACAGGGAACACTGAAGCTTTCTTT.

This clonotype has more than one count but fewer than ten. The rearrangement joins TRBV20-1 to TRBJ1-2, with D perhaps matching TRBD1 (5 bases). The V gene lost 6 bases and the J gene lost 4 bases, with 18 bases spanning the gap. The length of the CDR3 is 14 residues. The germline gives CDR1 DFQATT, CDR2 SNEGSKA (reference sequence). CDR3 DNA sequence: TGCAGTGCCCCAGTGGAGGGGATCCCCTATGGCTACACCTTC. Translated, it gives CSAPVEGIPYGYTF.

The table lists this clonotype with a few counts. The V gene is TRBV6-2 or TRBV6-3, the J gene TRBJ1-6; perhaps TRBD1 as D (5 bases). The V end was cut by 6 bases, the J end by 8 bases, with 8 bases between. Germline values: CDR1 MNHEY, CDR2 SVGEGT. The CDR3 is made up of 12 amino acids. CDR3 nucleotides: TGTGCCAGCAGCGAGGGGTATTCACCCCTCCACTTT. Translated, it gives CASSEGYSPLHF.